One and the same sample provided the 3 T cell receptor beta chains below, sequenced in a study of cytomegalovirus exposure and HLA in healthy donors. With 60 Vbeta and 13 Jbeta primers, the PCR was carried out. Clones were sequenced by immunoSEQ multiplex PCR, and TCRdb holds only the in-frame ones, with some missing. The data show 150,000 to 200,000 clones, and the top ten clones hold over 1%. Sequences were obtained from PBMCs. These receptors were collected from a woman aged 55-69 years in good health and CMV-seronegative.

This chain connects TRBV2 to TRBJ1-6; D not resolved. This CDR3 spans 15 amino acids. Germline loops: CDR1 SNHLY, CDR2 FYNNEI. The V gene lost 8 bases and the J gene lost 8 bases, with 19 bases spanning the gap. CDR3 loop: CASSPWGGDDSPLHF. The CDR3 bases are TGTGCCAGCTCCCCTTGGGGAGGAGATGATTCACCCCTCCACTTT.

The gene calls are TRBV5-4 and TRBJ2-7; TRBD1 matches 7 bases. V was clipped by 0 bases and J by 0 bases; unmatched bases: 3. The CDR3 loop spans 15 amino acids. The germline V gene encodes CDR1 SGHNT and CDR2 YYREEE (reference sequence). The DNA of the CDR3 is TGTGCCAGCAGCTTGGCGGCAGGGGGCTCCTACGAGCAGTACTTC. Translation gives CASSLAAGGSYEQYF.

The chain joins TRBV12-5 to TRBJ1-4; D is ambiguous. This CDR3 spans 13 amino acids. Germline lookup yields CDR1 LGHNT and CDR2 FRNRAP. V was shortened by 6 bases and J by 5 bases, with 10 bases between the two germline ends. CDR3 protein: CASGLRENEKLFF. The CDR3 DNA sequence: TGTGCTAGTGGCTTAAGGGAGAATGAAAAACTGTTTTTT. The full variable domain, in which reference TRBV12-5 and TRBJ1-4 provide the parts outside the CDR3, is DARVTQTPRHKVTEMGQEVTMRCQPILGHNTVFWYRQTMMQGLELLAYFRNRAPLDDSGMPKDRFSAEMPDATLATLKIQPSEPRDSAVYFCASGLRENEKLFFGSGTQLSVL.